Below are 31 T cell receptor beta chains sequenced from a single sample in a study of graft-versus-host responses after intestinal transplantation. From the graft tissue, intraepithelial and lamina propria lymphocytes were released through processing. Libraries were prepared by immunoSEQ multiplex PCR; TCRdb keeps only in-frame clonotypes and omits some of them. The sample shows some 66,000 clones, about 89% of them seen only once. Source: ileum tissue, taken around 350 days after transplant. Receptors were obtained from a human patient who received an intestinal transplant, so some T cells may come from the graft donor.

The chain is built from TRBV7-8 and TRBJ2-7; TRBD2 aligns across 7 bases. The J segment lost 2 bases and the V segment lost 3 bases, leaving 1 base of the junction unmatched. The CDR3 length is 13 residues. Germline V gene data show CDR1 as SGHVS and CDR2 as FQNEAQ. In DNA form, the CDR3 reads TGTGCCAGCAGCTTCGGGGGGACCTACGAGCAGTACTTC. This gives the protein CASSFGGTYEQYF.

This clone has only a few counts. The chain links TRBV5-4 to TRBJ1-3; D remains unclear. The CDR3 covers 15 residues. Per germline, CDR1 SGHNT and CDR2 YYREEE (reference sequence). Trimming removed 2 bases from V and 4 bases from J, with 13 bases in between. DNA for the CDR3: TGTGCCAGCAGCTTAGGTCCGTCTGGAGGAAACACCATATATTTT. This translates into CASSLGPSGGNTIYF. Combining the CDR3 with reference TRBV5-4 and TRBJ1-3 gives the whole variable domain ETGVTQSPTHLIKTRGQQVTLRCSSQSGHNTVSWYQQALGQGPQFIFQYYREEENGRGNFPPRFSGLQFPNYSSELNVNALELDDSALYLCASSLGPSGGNTIYFGEGSWLTVV.

The chain uses TRBV5-5 and TRBJ2-6; D uncertain. The length of the CDR3 is 17 residues. Germline CDR1 SGHKS, CDR2 YYEKEE (reference sequence). Trimming took off 4 bases at V and 4 bases at J, with 18 bases between the two ends. CDR3 in DNA: TGTGCCAGCAGCCCAAAATTATCACTCTCCGGGGCCAACGTCCTGACTTTC. This translates into CASSPKLSLSGANVLTF.

The chain recombines TRBV21-1 with TRBJ1-5. TRBV21-1 is a pseudogene segment. The CDR3 loop spans 16 amino acids. CDR3 amino acids: CASRAGRGASNQPQHF. DNA for the CDR3: TGTGCCAGCAGAGCCGGGAGGGGAGCTTCTAATCAGCCCCAGCATTTT.

J is TRBJ1-1 and V is TRBV4-1; 9 bases align to TRBD1. CDR1 and CDR2 (germline): MGHRA, YSYEKL. The CDR3 has 15 residues. Trimming took 6 bases from V and 8 from J; bases not matched to a gene: 13. Here the CDR3 reads CASRLSGQGNQEAFF. For the CDR3, the DNA is TGCGCCAGCAGGCTCTCGGGACAGGGTAACCAAGAAGCTTTCTTT.

The V and J genes are TRBV10-2 and TRBJ1-4; possibly TRBD1 for D (5 bases). With 0 bases removed from V and 13 bases from J, the gap between germline ends came to 15 bases. The CDR3 loop spans 14 amino acids. Germline V lookup: CDR1 WSHSY, CDR2 SAAADI. CDR3 region: CASSESMRVGALFF. DNA for the CDR3: TGCGCCAGCAGTGAGTCCATGAGGGTCGGGGCACTGTTTTTT.

This clone has only one observation. The chain recombines TRBV9 with TRBJ2-5; TRBD2 matches 10 bases. The germline V gene has CDR1 SGDLS and CDR2 YYNGEE. CDR3 length: 16 amino acids. With 0 bases clipped from V and 4 bases from J, the junction kept 6 bases outside the gene matches. The CDR3 reads CASSVEKRGGSETQYF. CDR3 in DNA: TGTGCCAGCAGCGTAGAGAAGCGGGGGGGCTCAGAGACCCAGTACTTC.

This CDR3 reads CASSEVGWAKENEQYF. The CDR3 region has the DNA TGTGCCAGCAGTGAAGTCGGCTGGGCCAAGGAGAACGAGCAGTACTTC. The rearrangement links TRBV6-1 to TRBJ2-7; D is unresolved. This CDR3 is built from 16 residues. Germline lookup yields CDR1 MNHNS and CDR2 SASEGT. Trimming left V 1 base short and J 5 bases short, with 18 bases between.

The rearrangement uses TRBV28 and TRBJ1-1, with D possibly matching TRBD1 (5 bases). The CDR3 sequence is 18 residues long. Between the trimmed V and J ends, which lost 4 bases and 3 bases, there was a span of 24 bases. Germline V gene data show CDR1 as MDHEN and CDR2 as SYDVKM. Here the CDR3 DNA reads TGTGCCAGCAGTTATAGGAGTTGGGGGGGAGGATCGGACACTGAAGCTTTCTTT. Its translation is CASSYRSWGGGSDTEAFF.

The sample holds one count of this clone. V is TRBV27 and J is TRBJ1-1; no clear D gene. The V gene's germline CDR1 is MNHEY and CDR2 SMNVEV (reference sequence). Trimming shortened V by 2 bases and J by 4 bases, and 8 bases separated the two germline ends. The CDR3 length is 13 residues. The CDR3 protein is CASSLVGGTEAFF. The CDR3 DNA is TGTGCCAGCAGTTTAGTAGGTGGCACTGAAGCTTTCTTT.

The chain recombines TRBV9 with TRBJ1-2; the D is unclear. Trimming pared 3 bases from V and 8 bases from J, leaving 17 bases between. The CDR3 has 14 residues. Germline V gene data show CDR1 as SGDLS and CDR2 as YYNGEE. CDR3 sequence (DNA): TGTGCCAGCAGCGATTGGCCTCGGCCGGGAGGCTACACCTTC. This gives the protein CASSDWPRPGGYTF.

This clone was detected only a few times. The chain couples TRBV12-5 to TRBJ1-4; unclear D gene. The CDR3 extends over 12 amino acids. Trimming cost V 6 bases and J 12 bases, with 14 bases left between them. Germline CDR1 and CDR2: LGHNT and FRNRAP. DNA of the CDR3: TGTGCTAGTGGCCTTTCTTTTACAGAACTGTTTTTT. Its protein is CASGLSFTELFF.

Only one count was recorded for this clone. The chain links TRBV9 to TRBJ2-3; TRBD1 is a possible D gene (5 bases). Germline CDR1 reads SGDLS; CDR2 reads YYNGEE. V gave up 2 bases and J gave up 0 bases, with 10 bases separating them. This CDR3 comprises 15 residues. The CDR3 nucleotides are TGTGCCAGCAGCGTTGAAGGGGCCAGCACAGATACGCAGTATTTT. As protein: CASSVEGASTDTQYF.

The chain carries TRBV28 and TRBJ2-2; 9 bases agree with TRBD1. Germline V CDR1 and CDR2: MDHEN, SYDVKM. This CDR3 comprises 15 residues. V lost 6 bases to trimming and J lost 4 bases; unmatched junction nucleotides: 6. The CDR3 is CASRPPGQGTGELFF. CDR3 bases: TGTGCCAGCAGACCTCCGGGACAGGGCACCGGGGAGCTGTTTTTT.

This chain links TRBV6-6 with TRBJ2-7, with D uncertain. CDR3 length: 13 residues. Germline values: CDR1 MNHNY, CDR2 SVGAGI (reference sequence). V was trimmed by 4 bases and J by 7 bases, leaving 14 bases between them. In nucleotides, the CDR3 is TGTGCCAGCAGTTGGCGGACGGTGAATGAGCAGTACTTC. Translation gives CASSWRTVNEQYF.

This clone was detected only once. This chain joins TRBV2 and TRBJ2-5, with D uncertain. The CDR3 runs 13 residues. CDR1 and CDR2 from the germline V gene are SNHLY and FYNNEI. V shed 7 bases and J shed 5 bases, with 14 bases lying between them. CDR3: CASTSVPWETQYF. CDR3 sequence (DNA): TGTGCCAGCACTAGTGTCCCCTGGGAGACCCAGTACTTC.

This clone was counted a single time. The gene calls are TRBV28 and TRBJ1-5, with 7 bases fitting TRBD1. This CDR3 has 14 amino acids. Germline CDR1 and CDR2: MDHEN and SYDVKM. Trimming removed 3 bases from V and 3 bases from J; junction bases left unmatched: 2. Here the CDR3 DNA reads TGTGCCAGCAGTTTCAGGGGGTACAATCAGCCCCAGCATTTT. As protein: CASSFRGYNQPQHF.

J is TRBJ2-7 and V is TRBV6-5, with D tentatively TRBD1 (6 bases). Germline V CDR1 and CDR2: MNHEY, SVGAGI. There are 15 residues in the CDR3. Between the trimmed V and J ends, which lost 0 bases and 1 base, there was a span of 10 bases. The DNA for the CDR3 is TGTGCCAGCAGTTACTCCCCAGGGGAGTCCTACGAGCAGTACTTC. Protein: CASSYSPGESYEQYF.

CDR3 protein: CASSHGGTGRGETQYF. CDR3 coding DNA: TGCGCCAGCAGCCATGGGGGGACAGGACGAGGAGAGACCCAGTACTTC. The V call is TRBV4-1, the J call TRBJ2-5; 8 bases align to TRBD1. The CDR3 extends over 16 amino acids. Germline V gene lookup returns CDR1 MGHRA and CDR2 YSYEKL. J was trimmed by 4 bases and V by 3 bases; bases with no gene match: 10.

V usage is TRBV6-1 and J usage is TRBJ2-7, with 9 bases that match TRBD1. V was pared by 7 bases and J by 4 bases, with 8 bases of the junction left unmatched. From germline, CDR1 is MNHNS and CDR2 SASEGT. The CDR3 contains 14 residues. In DNA, the CDR3 is TGTGCCAGCAATTTCCCGGGACAGGGTTACGAGCAGTACTTC. This codes for CASNFPGQGYEQYF.

The V and J genes are TRBV4-1 and TRBJ1-5; D call uncertain. V dropped 4 bases and J dropped 6 bases, with 10 bases sitting between them. CDR3 length: 13 residues. In germline, CDR1 is MGHRA, CDR2 YSYEKL. The CDR3 loop reads CASSPSSGQPQHF. The CDR3 DNA reads TGCGCCAGCAGCCCATCGAGTGGTCAGCCCCAGCATTTT.

The chain carries TRBV6-4 and TRBJ2-3; no definite D call. Trimming left V 0 bases short and J 1 base short, with 11 bases between. CDR1 and CDR2 from the germline V gene are MRHNA and SNTAGT. CDR3 size: 16 residues. This chain's CDR3 is CASSDSTSAGTDTQYF. The CDR3 DNA follows: TGTGCCAGCAGTGACTCGACTTCGGCAGGCACAGATACGCAGTATTTT.

V gene TRBV28 combines with J gene TRBJ2-7; D is perhaps TRBD2 (5 bases). CDR3 length: 15 residues. Trimming removed 4 bases from V and 5 bases from J, with 18 bases in between. Per the germline V gene, CDR1 is MDHEN and CDR2 is SYDVKM. The CDR3: CASSSVANPPHEQYF. Here the CDR3 DNA reads TGTGCCAGCAGTTCAGTAGCGAACCCGCCCCACGAGCAGTACTTC.

V and J are TRBV9 and TRBJ1-2; tentatively, D is TRBD1 (6 bases). The CDR3 contains 13 residues. V gave up 3 bases and J gave up 2 bases, with 8 bases separating them. Germline V gives CDR1 SGDLS, CDR2 YYNGEE. Here the CDR3 reads CASSGGGNYGYTF. CDR3 bases: TGTGCCAGCAGCGGAGGGGGAAACTATGGCTACACCTTC.

V gene TRBV28 combines with J gene TRBJ1-5, with TRBD1 as a possible D gene (6 bases). Germline CDR1 reads MDHEN; CDR2 reads SYDVKM. Trimming removed 7 bases at V and 7 bases at J, with 14 bases between. CDR3 length: 13 residues. CDR3 sequence (DNA): TGTGCCAGCACCCTGGCCAGGGGACAGCCCCAGCATTTT. Its translation: CASTLARGQPQHF.

This rearrangement joins TRBV9 to TRBJ2-5; 10 nucleotides match TRBD1. This CDR3 region has 15 residues. CDR1 and CDR2 from the germline V gene are SGDLS and YYNGEE. The trim removed 0 bases at V and 2 bases at J, leaving 1 base unmatched. CDR3 residues: CASSVGGQGQETQYF. The CDR3 DNA is TGTGCCAGCAGCGTAGGGGGACAGGGGCAAGAGACCCAGTACTTC.

The chain has TRBV2 and TRBJ1-2; perhaps TRBD1 as D (6 bases). The germline V gene has CDR1 SNHLY and CDR2 FYNNEI. The ends were cut back, 7 bases at V and 4 bases at J, with 16 bases in the middle. The length of the CDR3 is 14 residues. The CDR3 loop is CASKGDLKGYGYTF. CDR3 DNA sequence: TGTGCCAGCAAGGGGGATTTAAAGGGCTATGGCTACACCTTC.

The chain joins TRBV30 to TRBJ1-1; 8 bases are a match to TRBD1. Germline CDR1 is GTSNPN and CDR2 is SVGIG (reference sequence). Losses at the gene ends were 4 bases for V and 6 bases for J; bases not matched to a gene: 4. The CDR3 contains 12 residues. Here the CDR3 reads CAWIDRGPEAFF. The CDR3 nucleotides are TGTGCCTGGATAGACAGGGGCCCTGAAGCTTTCTTT.

The chain has TRBV21-1 and TRBJ1-5. TRBV21-1 corresponds to a pseudogene. This CDR3 is built from 16 residues. The CDR3 DNA is TGTGCCAGCAGCAAAGCGCCGAACGGCTCCAATCAGCCCCAGCATTTT. It specifies CASSKAPNGSNQPQHF.

V gene TRBV9 combines with J gene TRBJ2-2; D may be TRBD1 or TRBD2 (5 bases each). V gave up 0 bases and J gave up 3 bases, with 18 bases separating them. The CDR3 loop spans 18 amino acids. Germline V lookup: CDR1 SGDLS, CDR2 YYNGEE. Here the CDR3 DNA reads TGTGCCAGCAGCGTAGGGGGACCCACCAGAGGGCACACCGGGGAGCTGTTTTTT. It codes for CASSVGGPTRGHTGELFF.

The genes are TRBV28 and TRBJ2-1; D remains ambiguous. The CDR3 consists of 14 residues. The germline CDR1 and CDR2 sequences are MDHEN and SYDVKM. Trimming took 4 bases from V and 0 from J, leaving 7 bases between them. The CDR3 DNA sequence: TGTGCCAGCAGTTCGTGGGACTCCTACAATGAGCAGTTCTTC. It specifies CASSSWDSYNEQFF.